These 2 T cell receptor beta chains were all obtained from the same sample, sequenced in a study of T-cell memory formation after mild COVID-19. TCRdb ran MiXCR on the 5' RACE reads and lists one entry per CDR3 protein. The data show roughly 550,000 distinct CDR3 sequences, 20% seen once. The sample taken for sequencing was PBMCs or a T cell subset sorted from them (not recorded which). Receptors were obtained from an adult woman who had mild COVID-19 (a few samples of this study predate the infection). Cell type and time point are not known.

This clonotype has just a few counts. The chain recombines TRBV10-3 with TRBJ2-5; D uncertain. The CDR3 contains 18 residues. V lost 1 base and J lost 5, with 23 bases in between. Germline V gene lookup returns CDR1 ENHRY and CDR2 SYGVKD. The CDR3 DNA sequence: TGTGCCATCAGTGAGTTACGAACAGAGAGAGTCCCCAAGGAGACCCAGTACTTC. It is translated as CAISELRTERVPKETQYF.

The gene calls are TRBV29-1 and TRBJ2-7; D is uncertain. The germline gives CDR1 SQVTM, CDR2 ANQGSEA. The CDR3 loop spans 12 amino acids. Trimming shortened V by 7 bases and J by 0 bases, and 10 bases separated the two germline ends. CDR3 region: CSALESSYEQYF. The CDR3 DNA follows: TGCAGCGCCCTAGAGAGCTCCTACGAGCAGTACTTC.